This section outlines one T cell receptor beta chain sequence together with its context. These data come from a study of shared clonotypes between healthy human individuals. Whole-study context: The study enrolled two women and a few men aged 18 to 49.

The V and J ends lost 5 bases and 0 bases, in that order; junction bases with no gene match: 12. The length of the CDR3 is 19 residues. Germline V gene lookup returns CDR1 SGHNT and CDR2 YENEEA. Sequencing used immunoSEQ multiplex PCR; TCRdb keeps in-frame clones, though not all of them. This repertoire shows 2.5 million or so clones, 85% to 95% found once; its top ten account for around 0.14%. The chain has TRBV11-3 and TRBJ2-6, with TRBD1 matching over 8 bases. Input material: naive CD4+ T cells sorted from blood. Indicated subset: CD45RA+ positively selected. The receptor was isolated from a man aged 18 to 30 in good health. CDR3 nucleotides: TGTGCCAGCAGCCTTGGACAGGGTAGGGACGACTCTGGGGCCAACGTCCTGACTTTC. This translates into CASSLGQGRDDSGANVLTF.